This TCR beta chain originates from a study of OX40 agonist ivuxolimab in advanced cancers. Overall study results and limits: Circulating CD4+ and CD8+ T cells showed clonal expansion by week 6 at 0.1 to 3.0 mg/kg.

By frequency in the sample, this clone is medium-sized (0.01 to 0.1%). Its antigen is still unknown. In germline, CDR1 is MNHEY, CDR2 SVGAGI. Trimming pared 7 bases from V and 10 bases from J, leaving 17 bases between. This CDR3 is built from 14 residues. Profiled with immunoSEQ multiplex PCR; TCRdb holds only in-frame clones, not every one. The data contain roughly 69,000 clones, 85% to 90% of them singletons. The specimen was CD4+ or CD8+ T cells sorted from blood, collected in a trial of the OX40 agonist ivuxolimab. This sequence was found in an adult with an advanced solid tumor such as melanoma, head and neck, liver or kidney cancer. The gene calls are TRBV6-5 and TRBJ1-6; D is ambiguous. CDR3 in amino acids: CASNYDGSSSPLHF. CDR3 DNA sequence: TGTGCCAGCAATTATGATGGGTCGAGCTCACCCCTCCACTTT.